This T cell receptor beta chain comes out of a study of CD4+ T cells in melanoma. Study conclusions and caveats: Reportedly, melanoma neoantigen-specific CD4+ T cells showed varied differentiation states. A reported correlation linked neoantigen-specific CD4+ T cells to CD8+, macrophage and B cell function.

This clone was seen just once. Its specificity is not known. Some clones are missing from TCRdb's copy, which holds only in-frame ones; the method was immunoSEQ multiplex PCR. The sample shows fewer than 150,000 clones, roughly 91% of them seen only once. The germline V gene encodes CDR1 SGHTA and CDR2 FQGNSA. The V segment lost 1 base and the J segment 2 bases; nucleotides outside the gene matches: 7. The CDR3 covers 17 residues. The chain is built from TRBV7-2 and TRBJ2-5; 10 nucleotides agree with TRBD2. The TCR originated in a human donor with melanoma. This chain's CDR3 is CASSLDASGGRQETQYF. In DNA form, the CDR3 reads TGTGCCAGCAGCTTAGATGCTAGCGGGGGCAGGCAAGAGACCCAGTACTTC.